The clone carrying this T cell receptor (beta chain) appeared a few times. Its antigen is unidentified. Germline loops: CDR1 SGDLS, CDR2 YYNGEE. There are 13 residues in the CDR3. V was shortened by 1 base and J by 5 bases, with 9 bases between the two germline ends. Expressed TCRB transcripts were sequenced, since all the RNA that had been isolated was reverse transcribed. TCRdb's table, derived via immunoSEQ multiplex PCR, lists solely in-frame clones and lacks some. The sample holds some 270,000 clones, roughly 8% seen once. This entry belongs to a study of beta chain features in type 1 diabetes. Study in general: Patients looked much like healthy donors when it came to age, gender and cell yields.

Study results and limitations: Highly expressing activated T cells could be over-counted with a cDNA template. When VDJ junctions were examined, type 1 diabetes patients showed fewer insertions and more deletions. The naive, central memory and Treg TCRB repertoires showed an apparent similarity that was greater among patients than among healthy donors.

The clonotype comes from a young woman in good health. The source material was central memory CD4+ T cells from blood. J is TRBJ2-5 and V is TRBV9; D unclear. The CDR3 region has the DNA TGTGCCAGCAGCGTAAGGATTGCGGAGACCCAGTACTTC. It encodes CASSVRIAETQYF.